The table lists the clone carrying this T cell receptor beta chain with a few counts. This sample was included in a study of T cells in Graves' hyperthyroidism and ophthalmopathy. Study-level information: Blood from the periphery was taken at initial diagnosis, before any treatment.

Used for diagnoses were clinical symptoms, serum thyroxine and TRAb, thyroid ultrasound and orbital computed tomography. TCR beta CDR3 region amplification was performed from RNA transcripts. HTBI primers were the set used in a first-round RT-PCR of the TCR CDR3. Via MiXCR, TCRdb re-called the multiplex PCR reads, giving one row per CDR3 protein. The data hold hundreds of thousands of distinct CDR3 sequences, with less than 25% observed a single time. Germline CDR1 is MDHEN and CDR2 is SYDVKM. The CDR3 loop spans 14 amino acids. V gave up 5 bases and J gave up 6 bases; unmatched junction bases: 6. The receptor was isolated from a man aged 30 to 45 with Graves' ophthalmopathy. V and J are TRBV28 and TRBJ2-3, with TRBD1 matching 9 bases. Source material: blood. CDR3: CASSPQGTGDTQYF. CDR3 nucleotides: TGTGCCAGCAGTCCACAGGGGACAGGGGATACGCAGTATTTT.